The 2 T cell receptor beta chains listed next were all sequenced from one sample in a study of OX40 agonist ivuxolimab in advanced cancers. Sequencing used immunoSEQ multiplex PCR; TCRdb keeps in-frame clones, though not all of them. The sample gives under 150,000 clones, just over 90% of which show up once; approximately 0.99% is in the top ten. The sample was CD4+ or CD8+ T cells sorted from blood, taken in a trial of the OX40 agonist ivuxolimab. Source of these receptors: an adult with an advanced solid tumor such as melanoma, head and neck, liver or kidney cancer.

The chain joins TRBV4-3 to TRBJ2-4; a possible D gene is TRBD2 (6 bases). With 1 base removed from V and 3 bases from J, the gap between germline ends came to 10 bases. Germline loops: CDR1 LGHNA, CDR2 YSLEER. The CDR3 is 15 amino acids. This CDR3 is CASSQGGVVKNIQYF. In DNA, the CDR3 is TGCGCCAGCAGCCAAGGGGGGGTGGTCAAAAACATTCAGTACTTC.

The V and J genes are TRBV18 and TRBJ1-6; TRBD1 matches at 7 bases. V lost 1 base to trimming and J lost 5 bases; unmatched junction nucleotides: 5. From germline, CDR1 is KGHSH and CDR2 LQKENI. This CDR3 is built from 16 residues. The CDR3 loop is CASSPQGQVDNSPLHF. The CDR3 region has the DNA TGTGCCAGCTCACCACAAGGACAGGTAGATAATTCACCCCTCCACTTT.